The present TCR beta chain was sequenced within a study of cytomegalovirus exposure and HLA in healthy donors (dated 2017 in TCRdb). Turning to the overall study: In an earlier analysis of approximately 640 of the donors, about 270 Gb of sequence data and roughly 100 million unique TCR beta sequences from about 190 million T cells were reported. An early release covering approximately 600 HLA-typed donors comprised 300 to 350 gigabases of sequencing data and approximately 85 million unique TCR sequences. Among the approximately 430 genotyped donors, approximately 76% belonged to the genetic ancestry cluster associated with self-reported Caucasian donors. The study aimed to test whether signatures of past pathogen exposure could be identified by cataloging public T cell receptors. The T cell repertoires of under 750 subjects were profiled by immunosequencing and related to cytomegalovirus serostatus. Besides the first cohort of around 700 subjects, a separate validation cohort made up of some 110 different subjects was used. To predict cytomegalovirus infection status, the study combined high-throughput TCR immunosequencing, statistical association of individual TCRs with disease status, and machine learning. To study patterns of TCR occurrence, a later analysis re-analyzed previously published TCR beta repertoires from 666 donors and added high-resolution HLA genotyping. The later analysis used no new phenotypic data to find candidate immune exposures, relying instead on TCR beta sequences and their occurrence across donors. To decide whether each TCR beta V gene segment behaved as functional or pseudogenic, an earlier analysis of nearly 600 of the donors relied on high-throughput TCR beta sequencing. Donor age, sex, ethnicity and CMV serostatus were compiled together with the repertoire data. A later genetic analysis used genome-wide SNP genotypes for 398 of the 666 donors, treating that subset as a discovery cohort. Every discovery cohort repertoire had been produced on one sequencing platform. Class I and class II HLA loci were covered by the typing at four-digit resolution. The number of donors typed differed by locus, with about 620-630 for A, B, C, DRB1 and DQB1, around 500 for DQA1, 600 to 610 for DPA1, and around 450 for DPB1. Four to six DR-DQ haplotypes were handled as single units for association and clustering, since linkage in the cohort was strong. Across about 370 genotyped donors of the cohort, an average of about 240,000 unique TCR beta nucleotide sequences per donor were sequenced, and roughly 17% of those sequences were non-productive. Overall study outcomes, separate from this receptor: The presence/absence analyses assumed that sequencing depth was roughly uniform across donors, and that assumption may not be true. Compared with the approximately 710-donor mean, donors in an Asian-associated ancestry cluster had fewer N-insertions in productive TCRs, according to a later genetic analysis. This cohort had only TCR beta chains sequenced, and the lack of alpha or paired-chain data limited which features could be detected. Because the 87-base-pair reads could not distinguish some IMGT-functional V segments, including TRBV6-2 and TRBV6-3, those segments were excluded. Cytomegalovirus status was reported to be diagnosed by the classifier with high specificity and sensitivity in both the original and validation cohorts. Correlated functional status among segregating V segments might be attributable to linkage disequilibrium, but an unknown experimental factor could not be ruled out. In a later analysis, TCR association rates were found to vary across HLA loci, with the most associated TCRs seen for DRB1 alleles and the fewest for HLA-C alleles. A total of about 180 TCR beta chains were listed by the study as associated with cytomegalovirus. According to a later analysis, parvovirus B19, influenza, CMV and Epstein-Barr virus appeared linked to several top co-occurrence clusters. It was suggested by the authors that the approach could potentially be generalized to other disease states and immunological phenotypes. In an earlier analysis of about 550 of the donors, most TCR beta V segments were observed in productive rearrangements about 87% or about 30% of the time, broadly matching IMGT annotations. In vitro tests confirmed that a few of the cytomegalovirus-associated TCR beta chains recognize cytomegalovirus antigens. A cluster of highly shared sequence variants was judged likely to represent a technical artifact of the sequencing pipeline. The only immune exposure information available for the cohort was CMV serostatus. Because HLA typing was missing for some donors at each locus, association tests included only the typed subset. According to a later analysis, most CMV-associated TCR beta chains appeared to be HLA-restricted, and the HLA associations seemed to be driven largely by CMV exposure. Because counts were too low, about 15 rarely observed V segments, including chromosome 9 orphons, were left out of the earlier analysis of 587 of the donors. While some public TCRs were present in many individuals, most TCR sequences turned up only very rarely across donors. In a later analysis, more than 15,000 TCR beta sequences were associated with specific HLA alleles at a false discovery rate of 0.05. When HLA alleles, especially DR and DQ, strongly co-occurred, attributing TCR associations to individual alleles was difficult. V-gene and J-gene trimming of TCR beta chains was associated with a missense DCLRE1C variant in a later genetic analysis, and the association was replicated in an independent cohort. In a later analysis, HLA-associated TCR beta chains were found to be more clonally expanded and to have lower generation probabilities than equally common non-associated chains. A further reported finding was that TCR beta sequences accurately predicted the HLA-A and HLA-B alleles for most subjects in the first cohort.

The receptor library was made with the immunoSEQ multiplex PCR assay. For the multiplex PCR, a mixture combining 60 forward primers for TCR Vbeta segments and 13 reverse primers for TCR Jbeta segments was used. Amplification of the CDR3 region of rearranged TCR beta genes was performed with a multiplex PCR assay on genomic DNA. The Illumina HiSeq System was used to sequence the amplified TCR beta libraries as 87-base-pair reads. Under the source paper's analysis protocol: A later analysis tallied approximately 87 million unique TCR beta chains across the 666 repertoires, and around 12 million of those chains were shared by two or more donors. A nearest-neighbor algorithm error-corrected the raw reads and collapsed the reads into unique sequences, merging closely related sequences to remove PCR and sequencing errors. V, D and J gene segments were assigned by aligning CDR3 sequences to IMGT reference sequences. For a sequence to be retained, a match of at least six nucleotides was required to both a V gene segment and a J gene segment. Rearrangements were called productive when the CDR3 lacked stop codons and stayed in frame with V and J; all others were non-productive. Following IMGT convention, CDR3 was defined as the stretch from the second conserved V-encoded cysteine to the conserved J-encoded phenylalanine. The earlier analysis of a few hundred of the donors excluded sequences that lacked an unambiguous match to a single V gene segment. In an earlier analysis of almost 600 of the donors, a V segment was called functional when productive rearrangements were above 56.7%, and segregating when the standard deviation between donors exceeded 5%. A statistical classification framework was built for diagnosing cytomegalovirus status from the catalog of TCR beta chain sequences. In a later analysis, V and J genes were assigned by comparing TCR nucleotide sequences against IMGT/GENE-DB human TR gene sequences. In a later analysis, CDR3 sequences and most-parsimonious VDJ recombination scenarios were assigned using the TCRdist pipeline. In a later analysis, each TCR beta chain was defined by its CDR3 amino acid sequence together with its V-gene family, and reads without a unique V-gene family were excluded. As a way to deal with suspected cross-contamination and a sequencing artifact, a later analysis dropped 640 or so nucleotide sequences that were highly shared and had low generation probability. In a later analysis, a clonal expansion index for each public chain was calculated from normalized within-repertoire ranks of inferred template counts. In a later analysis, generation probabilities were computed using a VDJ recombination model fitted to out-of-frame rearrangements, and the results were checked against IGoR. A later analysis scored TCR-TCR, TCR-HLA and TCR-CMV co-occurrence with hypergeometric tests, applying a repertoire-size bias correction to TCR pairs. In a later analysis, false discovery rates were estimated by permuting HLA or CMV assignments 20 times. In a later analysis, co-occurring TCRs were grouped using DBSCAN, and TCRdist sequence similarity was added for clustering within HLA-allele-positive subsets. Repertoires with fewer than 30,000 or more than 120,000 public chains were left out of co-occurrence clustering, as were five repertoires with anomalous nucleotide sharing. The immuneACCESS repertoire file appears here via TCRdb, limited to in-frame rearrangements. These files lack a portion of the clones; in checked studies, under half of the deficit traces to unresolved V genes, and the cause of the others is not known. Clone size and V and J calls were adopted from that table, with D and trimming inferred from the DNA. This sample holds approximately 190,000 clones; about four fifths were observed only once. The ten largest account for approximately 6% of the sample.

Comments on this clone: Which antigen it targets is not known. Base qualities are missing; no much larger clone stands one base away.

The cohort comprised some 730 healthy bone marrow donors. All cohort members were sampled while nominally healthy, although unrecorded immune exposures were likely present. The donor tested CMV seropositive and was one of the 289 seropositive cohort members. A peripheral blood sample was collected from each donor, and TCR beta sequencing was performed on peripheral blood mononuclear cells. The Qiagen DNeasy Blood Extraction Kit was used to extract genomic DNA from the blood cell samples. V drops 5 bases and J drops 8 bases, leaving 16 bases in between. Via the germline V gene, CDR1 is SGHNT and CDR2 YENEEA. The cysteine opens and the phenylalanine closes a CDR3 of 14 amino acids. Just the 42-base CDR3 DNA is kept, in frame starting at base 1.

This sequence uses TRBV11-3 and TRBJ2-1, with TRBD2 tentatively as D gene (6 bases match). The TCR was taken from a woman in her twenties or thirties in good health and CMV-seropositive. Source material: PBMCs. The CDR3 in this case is CASSLTRSSDEQFF. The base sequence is TGTGCCAGCAGCCTGACTAGAAGTAGCGATGAGCAGTTCTTC.